Listed here are 21 T cell receptor beta chains from one sample, sequenced in a study of T cell responses to AZD1222 COVID-19 vaccine. Produced via immunoSEQ multiplex PCR; TCRdb's table is partial and in-frame only. In the table there are more than 110,000 clones, almost 95% of which are singletons. The specimen comprised peripheral blood, sampled 28 days after the second AZD1222 dose. These receptors were taken from an adult who received the AZD1222 COVID-19 vaccine.

The V call is TRBV7-2, the J call TRBJ2-1; TRBD1 aligns across 11 bases. The CDR3 length is 15 residues. Trimming at V came to 9 bases and at J to 6 bases, leaving 10 bases not matched to a gene. CDR1 and CDR2 (germline): SGHTA, FQGNSA. CDR3 protein: CARGPVDRGLNEQFF. In nucleotides, the CDR3 is TGTGCCAGGGGCCCCGTGGACAGGGGGCTCAATGAGCAGTTCTTC.

The genes are TRBV18 and TRBJ1-5; D gene uncertain. Germline loops: CDR1 KGHSH, CDR2 LQKENI. This CDR3 is built from 14 residues. V shed 6 bases and J shed 1 base, with 10 bases lying between them. The CDR3 coding sequence is TGTGCCAGCTCGCCCATCCCGAGCAATCAGCCCCAGCATTTT. Its protein product is CASSPIPSNQPQHF.

This clone was seen only once. This chain connects TRBV19 to TRBJ2-5, with unresolved D. The V gene lost 11 bases and the J gene lost 3 bases, with 16 bases spanning the gap. The length of the CDR3 is 13 residues. Germline-derived CDR1 and CDR2 are LNHDA and SQIVND (reference sequence). The CDR3 region is CAQVVCREETQYF. The CDR3 nucleotides are TGTGCCCAAGTAGTCTGTCGAGAAGAGACCCAGTACTTC.

V is TRBV5-6 and J is TRBJ2-3, with a possible D match to TRBD2 (5 bases). Trimming left V 4 bases short and J 2 bases short, with 14 bases between. This CDR3 spans 15 amino acids. The germline gives CDR1 SGHDT, CDR2 YYEEEE. CDR3 amino acids: CASSNLLENTDTQYF. In DNA form, the CDR3 reads TGTGCCAGCAGCAATCTACTAGAAAACACAGATACGCAGTATTTT.

CDR3 sequence (DNA): TGTGCCAGCAGTGAAGGGCGGGAGTACTATGGCTACACCTTC. It specifies CASSEGREYYGYTF. The gene calls are TRBV6-1 and TRBJ1-2; no reliable D call. In germline, CDR1 is MNHNS, CDR2 SASEGT. There are 14 residues in the CDR3. Trimming removed 1 base at V and 3 bases at J, with 9 bases between.

The chain has TRBV6-6 and TRBJ2-7, with TRBD1 matching over 8 bases. CDR3 length equals 14 residues. With V trimmed by 7 bases and J by 3 bases, 8 bases remained unmatched. Per the germline V gene, CDR1 is MNHNY and CDR2 is SVGAGI (reference sequence). The DNA of the CDR3 is TGTGCCAGCAATGGACAGGGTTTATTCTACGAGCAGTACTTC. As protein: CASNGQGLFYEQYF.

This sequence joins TRBV10-3 and TRBJ2-7; D ambiguous. The CDR3 runs 15 residues. Germline V CDR1 and CDR2: ENHRY, SYGVKD. Trimming took off 0 bases at V and 5 bases at J, with 14 bases between the two ends. This chain's CDR3 is CAISESAGPRDEQYF. The CDR3 bases are TGTGCCATCAGTGAGTCGGCAGGCCCTAGGGACGAGCAGTACTTC.

The chain has TRBV13 and TRBJ2-7, with D unresolved. CDR1 and CDR2 from the germline V gene are PRHDT and FYEKMQ (reference sequence). Between the trimmed V and J ends, which lost 5 bases and 2 bases, there was a span of 16 bases. The CDR3 is 15 residues long. CDR3 loop: CASSLPVGSAYEQYF. Written as DNA, the CDR3 is TGTGCCAGCAGCCTGCCGGTAGGGTCAGCCTACGAGCAGTACTTC.

The chain has TRBV18 and TRBJ1-2, with D uncertain. The ends were cut back, 1 base at V and 3 bases at J, with 6 bases in the middle. Germline V CDR1 and CDR2: KGHSH, LQKENI. This CDR3 spans 13 amino acids. This chain's CDR3 is CASSPQEHYGYTF. The DNA of the CDR3 is TGTGCCAGCTCACCACAAGAGCACTATGGCTACACCTTC.

This chain connects TRBV29-1 to TRBJ1-1, with D unresolved. The CDR3 loop spans 13 amino acids. V lost 1 base to trimming and J lost 4 bases, with 10 bases between them. Germline-derived CDR1 and CDR2 are SQVTM and ANQGSEA. The CDR3 nucleotides read TGCAGCGTTGAAGGCAGGTGGGGCACTGAAGCTTTCTTT. The encoded protein is CSVEGRWGTEAFF. Based on the CDR3 plus reference TRBV29-1 and TRBJ1-1, the full variable domain is SAVISQKPSRDICQRGTSLTIQCQVDSQVTMMFWYRQQPGQSLTLIATANQGSEATYESGFVIDKFPISRPNLTFSTLTVSNMSPEDSSIYLCSVEGRWGTEAFFGQGTRLTVV.

V is TRBV10-1 and J is TRBJ2-5, with 11 bases fitting TRBD2. V dropped 8 bases and J dropped 3; count of bases not matched to a gene: 2. The CDR3 consists of 13 residues. Looked up from germline, CDR1 is WNHNN and CDR2 is SYGVQD (reference sequence). In DNA, the CDR3 is TGCGCCAGCTCGGGACTAGCGGAAGAGACCCAGTACTTC. It codes for CASSGLAEETQYF.

The table lists this clone with a count of one. This rearrangement joins TRBV29-1 to TRBJ2-1; TRBD2 matches at 11 bases. Germline assignment: CDR1 SQVTM and CDR2 ANQGSEA. V lost 1 base, J lost 7 bases, and 3 bases stayed unmatched. This CDR3 comprises 14 residues. CDR3 in amino acids: CSVEASGRYNEQFF. The DNA for the CDR3 is TGCAGCGTTGAAGCTAGCGGGAGGTATAATGAGCAGTTCTTC.

The gene calls are TRBV18 and TRBJ1-5; TRBD1 is a possible D gene (5 bases). The CDR3 totals 16 residues. Germline V gene sequence: CDR1 KGHSH, CDR2 LQKENI. V lost 3 bases to trimming and J lost 1 base, with 13 bases between them. CDR3 sequence (DNA): TGTGCCAGCTCACCCGGACACAATCCCAGCAATCAGCCCCAGCATTTT. Translating gives CASSPGHNPSNQPQHF. The entire variable domain, with the rest obtained from reference TRBV18 and TRBJ1-5, is as follows: NAGVMQNPRHLVRRRGQEARLRCSPMKGHSHVYWYRQLPEEGLKFMVYLQKENIIDESGMPKERFSAEFPKEGPSILRIQQVVRGDSAAYFCASSPGHNPSNQPQHFGDGTRLSIL.

The rearrangement joins TRBV6-5 to TRBJ2-3; the D is unclear. Germline V gives CDR1 MNHEY, CDR2 SVGAGI. The CDR3 runs 13 residues. Trimming took 6 bases from V and 1 from J, leaving 8 bases between them. The CDR3 region is CASSNVGTDTQYF. The CDR3 DNA reads as TGTGCCAGCAGCAACGTGGGCACAGATACGCAGTATTTT.

This chain links TRBV4-1 with TRBJ2-2; D might be TRBD1 or TRBD2, each matching 5 bases. Germline V gene sequence: CDR1 MGHRA, CDR2 YSYEKL. Between the trimmed V and J ends, which lost 0 bases and 5 bases, there was a span of 16 bases. CDR3 length equals 17 residues. The CDR3 reads CASSQDSRGVRTGELFF. The CDR3 DNA is TGCGCCAGCAGCCAAGATAGTAGGGGAGTGCGAACCGGGGAGCTGTTTTTT.

This chain links TRBV2 with TRBJ2-5, with a possible D match to TRBD1 (6 bases). V lost 6 bases, J lost 2 bases, and 13 bases lay in between. CDR1 and CDR2 from the germline V gene are SNHLY and FYNNEI. The CDR3 has 14 amino acids. Here the CDR3 reads CASRYRVTQETQYF. As DNA, the CDR3 is TGTGCCAGCAGGTACAGGGTGACGCAAGAGACCCAGTACTTC.

The chain employs TRBV23-1 and TRBJ2-7; 8 nucleotides line up with TRBD1. TRBV23-1 has ORF status, its function being uncertain. V shed 0 bases and J 5 bases; nucleotides not matched to a gene: 12. The CDR3 extends over 17 amino acids. The chain's CDR3 is CASSQSRSRQGWNEQYF. The CDR3 nucleotides are TGCGCCAGCAGTCAATCAAGGTCGAGACAGGGGTGGAACGAGCAGTACTTC.

The chain recombines TRBV19 with TRBJ1-5; possible D gene TRBD1, 5 bases. Germline CDR1 is LNHDA and CDR2 is SQIVND (reference sequence). The V end was cut by 3 bases, the J end by 7 bases, with 13 bases between. The CDR3 has 14 amino acids. CDR3 coding DNA: TGTGCCAGTAGTATCAGGACCCAGGGCCAGCCCCAGCATTTT. Translating gives CASSIRTQGQPQHF.

The chain couples TRBV10-1 to TRBJ2-3; D is unclear. V lost 6 bases and J lost 4, with 8 bases in between. Germline values: CDR1 WNHNN, CDR2 SYGVQD (reference sequence). CDR3 size: 12 residues. Here the CDR3 DNA reads TGCGCCAGCAGGAGATTTGCAGATACGCAGTATTTT. This sequence encodes CASRRFADTQYF.

CDR3 region: CATSRDSGGGSPLHF. The DNA of the CDR3 is TGTGCCACCAGCAGAGATTCGGGAGGAGGTTCACCCCTCCACTTT. The chain uses TRBV15 and TRBJ1-6; D call uncertain. The germline gives CDR1 LNHNV, CDR2 YYDKDF (reference sequence). CDR3 length: 15 amino acids. V lost 0 bases to trimming and J lost 9 bases, with 12 bases between them.

The V gene is TRBV27, the J gene TRBJ2-7; 9 bases are a match to TRBD1. The CDR3 has 14 residues. Unmatched junction bases numbered 5, after V lost 6 bases and J lost 2 bases. The germline V gene encodes CDR1 MNHEY and CDR2 SMNVEV (reference sequence). The CDR3 DNA follows: TGTGCCAGCAGGGGACAGGGCCGTACCTACGAGCAGTACTTC. Encoded protein: CASRGQGRTYEQYF.